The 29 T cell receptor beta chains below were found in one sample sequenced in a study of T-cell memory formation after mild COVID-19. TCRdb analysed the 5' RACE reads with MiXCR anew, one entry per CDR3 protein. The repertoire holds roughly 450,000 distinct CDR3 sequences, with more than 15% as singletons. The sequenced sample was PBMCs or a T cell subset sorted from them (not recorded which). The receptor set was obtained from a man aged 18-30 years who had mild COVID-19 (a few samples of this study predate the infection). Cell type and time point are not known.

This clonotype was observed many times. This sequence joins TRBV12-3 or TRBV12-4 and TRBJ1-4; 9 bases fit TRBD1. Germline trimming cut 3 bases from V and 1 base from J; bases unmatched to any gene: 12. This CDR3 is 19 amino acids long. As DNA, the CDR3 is TGTGCCAGCAGTTTTGGTGGACAGGGGTTTTTTGGAACTAATGAAAAACTGTTTTTT. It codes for CASSFGGQGFFGTNEKLFF.

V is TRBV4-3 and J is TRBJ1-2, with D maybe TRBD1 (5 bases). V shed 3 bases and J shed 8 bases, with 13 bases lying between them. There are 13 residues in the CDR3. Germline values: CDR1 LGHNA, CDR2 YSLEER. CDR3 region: CASSQSSGRGYTF. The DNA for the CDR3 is TGCGCCAGCAGCCAGAGCTCGGGGCGCGGCTACACCTTC.

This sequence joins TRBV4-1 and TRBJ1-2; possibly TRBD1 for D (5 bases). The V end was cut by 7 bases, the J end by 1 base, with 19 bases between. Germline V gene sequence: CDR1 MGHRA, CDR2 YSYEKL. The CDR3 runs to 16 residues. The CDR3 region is CASTRFAGLLNYGYTF. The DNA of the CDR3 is TGCGCCAGCACGCGTTTCGCAGGGCTCCTTAACTATGGCTACACCTTC.

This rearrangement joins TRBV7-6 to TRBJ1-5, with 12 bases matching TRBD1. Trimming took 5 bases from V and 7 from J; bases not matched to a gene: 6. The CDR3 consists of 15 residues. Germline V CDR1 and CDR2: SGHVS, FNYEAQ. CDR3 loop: CASSPGTGGQQPQHF. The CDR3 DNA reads TGTGCCAGCAGCCCCGGGACAGGGGGCCAGCAGCCCCAGCATTTT. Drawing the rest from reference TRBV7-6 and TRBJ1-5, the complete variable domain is GAGVSQSPRYKVTKRGQDVALRCDPISGHVSLYWYRQALGQGPEFLTYFNYEAQQDKSGLPNDRFSAERPEGSISTLTIQRTEQRDSAMYRCASSPGTGGQQPQHFGDGTRLSIL.

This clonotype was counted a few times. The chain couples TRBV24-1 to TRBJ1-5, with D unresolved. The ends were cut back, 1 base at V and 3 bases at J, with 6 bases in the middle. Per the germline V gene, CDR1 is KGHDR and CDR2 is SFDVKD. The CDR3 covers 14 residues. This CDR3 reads CATSDFTVNQPQHF. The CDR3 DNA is TGTGCCACCAGTGATTTCACGGTCAATCAGCCCCAGCATTTT.

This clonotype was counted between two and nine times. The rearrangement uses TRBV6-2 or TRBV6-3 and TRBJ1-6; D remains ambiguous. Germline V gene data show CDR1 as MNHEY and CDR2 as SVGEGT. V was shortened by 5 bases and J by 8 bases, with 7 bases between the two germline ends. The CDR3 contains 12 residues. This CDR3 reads CASSSGDSPLHF. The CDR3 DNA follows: TGTGCCAGCAGTAGTGGGGATTCACCCCTCCACTTT.

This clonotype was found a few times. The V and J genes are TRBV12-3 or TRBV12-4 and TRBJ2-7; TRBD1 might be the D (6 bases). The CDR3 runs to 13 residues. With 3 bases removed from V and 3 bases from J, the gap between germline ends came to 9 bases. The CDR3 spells CASSFGQSYEQYF. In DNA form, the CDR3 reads TGTGCCAGCAGTTTTGGACAGAGCTACGAGCAGTACTTC.

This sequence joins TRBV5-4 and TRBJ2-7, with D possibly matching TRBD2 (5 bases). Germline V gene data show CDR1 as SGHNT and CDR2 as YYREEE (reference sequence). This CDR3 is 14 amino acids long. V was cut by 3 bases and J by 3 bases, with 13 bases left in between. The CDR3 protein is CASSSTEDFYEQYF. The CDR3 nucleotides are TGTGCCAGCAGCTCTACAGAGGACTTCTACGAGCAGTACTTC.

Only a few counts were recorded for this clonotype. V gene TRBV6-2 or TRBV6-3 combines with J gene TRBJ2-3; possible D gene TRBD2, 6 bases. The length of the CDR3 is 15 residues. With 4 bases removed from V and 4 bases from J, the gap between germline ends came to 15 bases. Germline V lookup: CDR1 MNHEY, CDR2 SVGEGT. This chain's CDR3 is CASSLIAAGADTQYF. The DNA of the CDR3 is TGTGCCAGCAGTTTAATAGCGGCCGGGGCAGATACGCAGTATTTT.

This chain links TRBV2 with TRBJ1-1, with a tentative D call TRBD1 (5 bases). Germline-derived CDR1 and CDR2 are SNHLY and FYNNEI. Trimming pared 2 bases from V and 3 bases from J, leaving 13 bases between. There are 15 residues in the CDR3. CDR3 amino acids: CASSEFAGKYTEAFF. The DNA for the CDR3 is TGTGCCAGCAGTGAATTTGCAGGGAAGTACACTGAAGCTTTCTTT.

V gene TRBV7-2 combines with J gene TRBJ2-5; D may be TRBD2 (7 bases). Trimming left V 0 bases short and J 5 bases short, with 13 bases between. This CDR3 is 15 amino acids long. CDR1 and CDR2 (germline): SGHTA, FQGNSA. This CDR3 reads CASSLAGGARETQYF. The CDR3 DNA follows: TGTGCCAGCAGCTTAGCGGGGGGGGCCAGGGAGACCCAGTACTTC.

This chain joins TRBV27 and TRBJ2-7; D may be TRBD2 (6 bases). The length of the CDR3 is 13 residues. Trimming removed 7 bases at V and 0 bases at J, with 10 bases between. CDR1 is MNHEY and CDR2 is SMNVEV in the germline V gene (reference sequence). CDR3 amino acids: CASKAGPSYEQYV. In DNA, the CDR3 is TGTGCCAGCAAGGCGGGGCCCTCCTACGAGCAGTACGTC.

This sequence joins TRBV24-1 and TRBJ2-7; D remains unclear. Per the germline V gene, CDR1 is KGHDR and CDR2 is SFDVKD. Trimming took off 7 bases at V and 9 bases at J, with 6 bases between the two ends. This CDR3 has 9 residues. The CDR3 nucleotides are TGTGCCACCAGGGGCTGGCAGTACGTC. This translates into CATRGWQYV.

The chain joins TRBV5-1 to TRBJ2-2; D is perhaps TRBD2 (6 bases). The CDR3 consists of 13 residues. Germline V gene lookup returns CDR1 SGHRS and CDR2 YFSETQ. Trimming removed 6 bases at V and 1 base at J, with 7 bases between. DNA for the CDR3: TGCGCCAGCACAGCGGGGAACACCGGGGAGCTGTTTTTT. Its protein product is CASTAGNTGELFF.

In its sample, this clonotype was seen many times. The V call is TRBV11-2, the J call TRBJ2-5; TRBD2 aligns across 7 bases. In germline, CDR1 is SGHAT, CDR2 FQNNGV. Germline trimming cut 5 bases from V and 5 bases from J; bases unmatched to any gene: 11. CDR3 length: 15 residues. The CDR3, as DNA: TGTGCCAGCAGCCCCCTAGGCGGGGGTTGGGAGACCCAGTACTTC. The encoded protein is CASSPLGGGWETQYF.

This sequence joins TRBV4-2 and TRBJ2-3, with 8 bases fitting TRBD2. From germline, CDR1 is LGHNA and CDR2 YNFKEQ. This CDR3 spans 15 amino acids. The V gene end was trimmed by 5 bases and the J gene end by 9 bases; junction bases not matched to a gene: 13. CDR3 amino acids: CASSAAGGPSTTQYF. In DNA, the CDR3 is TGTGCCAGCAGCGCCGCGGGGGGCCCCAGCACAACGCAGTATTTT.

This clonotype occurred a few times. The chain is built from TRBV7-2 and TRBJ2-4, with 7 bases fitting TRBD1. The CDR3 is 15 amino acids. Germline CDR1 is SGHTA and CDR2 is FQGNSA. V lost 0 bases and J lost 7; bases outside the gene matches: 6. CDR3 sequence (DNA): TGTGCCAGCAGCTTAGCGAGGACAGGCGGCAACATTCAGTACTTC. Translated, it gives CASSLARTGGNIQYF.

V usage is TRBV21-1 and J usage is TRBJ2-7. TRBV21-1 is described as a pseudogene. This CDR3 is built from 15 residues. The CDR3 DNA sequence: TGTGCCAGCAGCAAAGAGGCAACAGATCCTTACGAGCAGTACTTC. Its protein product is CASSKEATDPYEQYF.

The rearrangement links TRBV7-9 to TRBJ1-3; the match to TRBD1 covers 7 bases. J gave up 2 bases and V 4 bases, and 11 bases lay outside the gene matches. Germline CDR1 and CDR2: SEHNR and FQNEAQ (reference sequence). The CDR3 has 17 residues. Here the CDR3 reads CASSSTLWDSTGNTIYF. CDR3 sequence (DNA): TGTGCCAGCAGCTCAACTTTGTGGGACAGTACTGGAAACACCATATATTTT. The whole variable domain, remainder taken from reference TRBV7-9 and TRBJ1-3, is DTGVSQNPRHKITKRGQNVTFRCDPISEHNRLYWYRQTLGQGPEFLTYFQNEAQLEKSRLLSDRFSAERPKGSFSTLEIQRTEQGDSAMYLCASSSTLWDSTGNTIYFGEGSWLTVV.

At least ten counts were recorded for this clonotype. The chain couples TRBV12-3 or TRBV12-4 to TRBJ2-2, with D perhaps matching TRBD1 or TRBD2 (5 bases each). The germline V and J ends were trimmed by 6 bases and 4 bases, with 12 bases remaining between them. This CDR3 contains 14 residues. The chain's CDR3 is CASRPFGGTGELFF. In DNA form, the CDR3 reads TGTGCCAGCAGACCATTTGGGGGCACCGGGGAGCTGTTTTTT.

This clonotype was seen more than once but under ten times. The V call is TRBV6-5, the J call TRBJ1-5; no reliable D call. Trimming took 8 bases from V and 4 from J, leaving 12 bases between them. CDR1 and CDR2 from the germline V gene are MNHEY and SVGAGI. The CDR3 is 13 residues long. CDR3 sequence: CASGSGWNQPQHF. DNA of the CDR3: TGTGCCAGCGGGTCTGGATGGAATCAGCCCCAGCATTTT.

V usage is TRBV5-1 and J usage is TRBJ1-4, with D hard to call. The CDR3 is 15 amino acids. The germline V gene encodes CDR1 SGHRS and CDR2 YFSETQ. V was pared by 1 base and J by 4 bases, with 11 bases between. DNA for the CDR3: TGCGCCAGCAGCTTGTCCGCGCAGAATAATGAAAAACTGTTTTTT. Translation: CASSLSAQNNEKLFF. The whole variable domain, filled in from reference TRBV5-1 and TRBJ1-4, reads KAGVTQTPRYLIKTRGQQVTLSCSPISGHRSVSWYQQTPGQGLQFLFEYFSETQRNKGNFPGRFSGRQFSNSRSEMNVSTLELGDSALYLCASSLSAQNNEKLFFGSGTQLSVL.

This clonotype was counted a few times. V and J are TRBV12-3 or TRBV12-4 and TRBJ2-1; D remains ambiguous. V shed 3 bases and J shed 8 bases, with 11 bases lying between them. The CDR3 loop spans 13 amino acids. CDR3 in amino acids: CASSLNFVYEQFF. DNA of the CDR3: TGTGCCAGCAGTTTGAACTTTGTCTATGAGCAGTTCTTC.

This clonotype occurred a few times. For the CDR3, the DNA is TGCAGCGTTTCGGGACTAGCGGCCAATGAGCAGTTCTTC. This encodes CSVSGLAANEQFF. The gene calls are TRBV29-1 and TRBJ2-1, with 11 bases aligning to TRBD2. Germline V gives CDR1 SQVTM, CDR2 ANQGSEA. The CDR3 totals 13 residues. Trimming took 5 bases from V and 6 from J; bases not matched to a gene: 3.

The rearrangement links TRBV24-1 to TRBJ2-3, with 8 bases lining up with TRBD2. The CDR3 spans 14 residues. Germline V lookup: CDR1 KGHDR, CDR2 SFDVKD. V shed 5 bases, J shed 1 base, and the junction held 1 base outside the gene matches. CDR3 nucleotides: TGTGCCACCAGTGCGGGGGGGGGCACAGATACGCAGTATTTT. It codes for CATSAGGGTDTQYF.

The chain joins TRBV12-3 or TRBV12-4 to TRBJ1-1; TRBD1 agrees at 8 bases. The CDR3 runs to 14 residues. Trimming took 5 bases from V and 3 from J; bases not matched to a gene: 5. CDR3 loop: CASSRTGSDTEAFF. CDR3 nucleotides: TGTGCCAGCAGTCGGACAGGGTCGGACACTGAAGCTTTCTTT.

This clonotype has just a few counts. In DNA, the CDR3 is TGTGCCAGCAGCTTAGAGGCAGGGATGGAGCAGTACGTC. Amino acids: CASSLEAGMEQYV. The J gene is TRBJ2-7, the V gene TRBV7-2, with a tentative D call TRBD1 (5 bases). The CDR3 is 13 amino acids. V lost 1 base and J lost 7, with 11 bases in between. Germline CDR1 reads SGHTA; CDR2 reads FQGNSA.

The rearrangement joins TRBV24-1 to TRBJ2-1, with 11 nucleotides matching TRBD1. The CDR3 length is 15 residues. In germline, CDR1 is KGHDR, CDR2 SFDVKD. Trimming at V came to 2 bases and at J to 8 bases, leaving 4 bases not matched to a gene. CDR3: CATSDSGQGDHEQFF. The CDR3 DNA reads TGTGCCACCAGTGATTCGGGACAGGGGGATCATGAGCAGTTCTTC.

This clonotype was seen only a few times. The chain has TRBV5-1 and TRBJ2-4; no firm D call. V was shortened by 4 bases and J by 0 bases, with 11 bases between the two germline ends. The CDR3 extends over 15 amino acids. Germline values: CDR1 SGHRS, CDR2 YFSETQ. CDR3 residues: CASSPQAAAKNIQYF. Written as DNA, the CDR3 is TGCGCCAGCAGCCCGCAGGCGGCAGCCAAAAACATTCAGTACTTC.